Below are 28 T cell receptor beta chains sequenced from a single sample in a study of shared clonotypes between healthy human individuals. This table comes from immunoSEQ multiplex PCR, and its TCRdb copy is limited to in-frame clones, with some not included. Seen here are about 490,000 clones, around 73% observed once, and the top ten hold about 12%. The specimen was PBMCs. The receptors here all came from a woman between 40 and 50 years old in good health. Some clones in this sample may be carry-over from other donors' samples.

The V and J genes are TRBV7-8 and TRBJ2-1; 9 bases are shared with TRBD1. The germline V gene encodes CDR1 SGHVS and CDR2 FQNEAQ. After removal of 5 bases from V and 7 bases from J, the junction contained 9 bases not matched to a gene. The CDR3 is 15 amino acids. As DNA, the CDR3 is TGTGCCAGCAGCCCCAACAGGGGGCGAGGGAATGAGCAGTTCTTC. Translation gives CASSPNRGRGNEQFF.

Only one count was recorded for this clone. The CDR3 spells CASSLGGHTDTQYF. For the CDR3, the DNA is TGTGCCAGCAGTTTAGGCGGACACACAGATACGCAGTATTTT. V and J are TRBV27 and TRBJ2-3; D may be TRBD1 (5 bases). CDR3 length: 14 residues. The V gene lost 2 bases and the J gene lost 2 bases, with 8 bases spanning the gap. Germline loops: CDR1 MNHEY, CDR2 SMNVEV (reference sequence).

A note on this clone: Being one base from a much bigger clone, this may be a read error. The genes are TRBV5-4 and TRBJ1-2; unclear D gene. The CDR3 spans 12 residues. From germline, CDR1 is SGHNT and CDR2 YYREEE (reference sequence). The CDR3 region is CASSDNIYGYAF. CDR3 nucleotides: TGTGCCAGCAGCGATAACATCTATGGCTACGCCTTC.

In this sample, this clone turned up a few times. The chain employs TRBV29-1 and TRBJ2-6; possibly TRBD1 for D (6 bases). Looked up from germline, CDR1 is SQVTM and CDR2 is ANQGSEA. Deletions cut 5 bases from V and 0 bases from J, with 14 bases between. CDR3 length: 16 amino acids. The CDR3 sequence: CSVSRDIDSGANVLTF. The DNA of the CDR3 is TGCAGCGTTTCCCGGGACATAGACTCTGGGGCCAACGTCCTGACTTTC.

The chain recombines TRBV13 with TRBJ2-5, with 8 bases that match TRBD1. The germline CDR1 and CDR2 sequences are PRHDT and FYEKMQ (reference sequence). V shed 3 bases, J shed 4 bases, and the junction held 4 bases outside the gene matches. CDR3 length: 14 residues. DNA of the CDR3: TGTGCCAGCAGCTTCGGACAGGGAGGAGAGACCCAGTACTTC. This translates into CASSFGQGGETQYF.

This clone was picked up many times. CDR3 protein: CASSERAHDEQYF. DNA of the CDR3: TGTGCCAGCAGTGAGAGGGCTCACGACGAGCAGTACTTC. The chain couples TRBV25-1 to TRBJ2-7; a possible D gene is TRBD2 (5 bases). The CDR3 runs 13 residues. Germline V gene sequence: CDR1 MGHDK, CDR2 SYGVNS. V was clipped by 3 bases and J by 5 bases, with 11 bases between them.

The CDR3 bases are TGTGCCAGCAGTGAATTTCGGGGGGGAAGAAGCTATGGCTACACCTTC. Translated, it gives CASSEFRGGRSYGYTF. The chain carries TRBV25-1 and TRBJ1-2; possibly TRBD1 for D (5 bases). Trimming took 1 base from V and 4 from J, leaving 16 bases between them. The CDR3 covers 16 residues. Germline-derived CDR1 and CDR2 are MGHDK and SYGVNS.

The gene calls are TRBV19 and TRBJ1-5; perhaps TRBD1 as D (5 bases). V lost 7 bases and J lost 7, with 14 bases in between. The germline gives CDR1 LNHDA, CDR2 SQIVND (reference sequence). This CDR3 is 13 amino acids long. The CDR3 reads CASMYSREQPQHF. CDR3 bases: TGTGCCAGTATGTATTCCAGGGAGCAGCCCCAGCATTTT.

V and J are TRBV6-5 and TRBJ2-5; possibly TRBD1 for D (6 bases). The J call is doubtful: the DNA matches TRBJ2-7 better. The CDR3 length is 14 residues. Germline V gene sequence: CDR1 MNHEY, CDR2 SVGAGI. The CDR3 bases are TGTGCCAGCAGTTACATAGGGGGATACAACGAGCAGTACTTC. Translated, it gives CASSYIGGYNEQYF.

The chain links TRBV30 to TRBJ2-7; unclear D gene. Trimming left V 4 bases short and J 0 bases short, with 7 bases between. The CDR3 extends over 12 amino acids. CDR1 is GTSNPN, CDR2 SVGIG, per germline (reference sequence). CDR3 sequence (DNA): TGTGCCTGGACCCCTAACTCCTACGAGCAGTACTTC. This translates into CAWTPNSYEQYF.

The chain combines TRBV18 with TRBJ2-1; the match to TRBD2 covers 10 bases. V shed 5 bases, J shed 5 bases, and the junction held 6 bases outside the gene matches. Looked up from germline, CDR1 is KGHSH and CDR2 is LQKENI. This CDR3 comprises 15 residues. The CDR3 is CASSTSGRADNEQFF. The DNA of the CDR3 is TGTGCCAGCTCAACCAGCGGGAGGGCCGACAATGAGCAGTTCTTC.

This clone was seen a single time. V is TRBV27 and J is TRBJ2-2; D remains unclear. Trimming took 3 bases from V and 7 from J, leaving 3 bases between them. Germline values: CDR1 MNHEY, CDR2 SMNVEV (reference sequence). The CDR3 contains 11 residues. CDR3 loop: CASSFGGELFF. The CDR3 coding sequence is TGTGCCAGCAGTTTCGGCGGGGAGCTGTTTTTT.

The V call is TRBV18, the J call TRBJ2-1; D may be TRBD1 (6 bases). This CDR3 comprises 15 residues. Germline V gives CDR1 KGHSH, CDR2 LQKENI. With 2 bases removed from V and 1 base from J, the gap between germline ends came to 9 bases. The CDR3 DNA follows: TGTGCCAGCTCACCAGGACAGAAATCCTACAATGAGCAGTTCTTC. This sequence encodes CASSPGQKSYNEQFF.

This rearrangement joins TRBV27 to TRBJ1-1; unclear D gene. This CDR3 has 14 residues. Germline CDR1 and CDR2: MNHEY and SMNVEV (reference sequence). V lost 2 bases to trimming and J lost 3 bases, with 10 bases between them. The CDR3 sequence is CASSLRVKDTEAFF. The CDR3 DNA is TGTGCCAGCAGTTTAAGGGTTAAAGACACTGAAGCTTTCTTT.

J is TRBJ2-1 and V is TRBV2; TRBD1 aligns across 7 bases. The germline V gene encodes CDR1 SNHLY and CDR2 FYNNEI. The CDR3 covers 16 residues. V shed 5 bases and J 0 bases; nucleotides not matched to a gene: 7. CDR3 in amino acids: CASSRIGTASYNEQFF. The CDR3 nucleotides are TGTGCCAGCAGTAGGATCGGGACAGCCTCCTACAATGAGCAGTTCTTC.

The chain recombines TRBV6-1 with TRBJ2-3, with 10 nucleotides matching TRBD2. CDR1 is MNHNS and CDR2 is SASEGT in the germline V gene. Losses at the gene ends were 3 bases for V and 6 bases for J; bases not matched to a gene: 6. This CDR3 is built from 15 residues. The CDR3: CASSDPSGRGDTQYF. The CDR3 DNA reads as TGTGCCAGCAGTGACCCTAGCGGGAGAGGGGATACGCAGTATTTT.

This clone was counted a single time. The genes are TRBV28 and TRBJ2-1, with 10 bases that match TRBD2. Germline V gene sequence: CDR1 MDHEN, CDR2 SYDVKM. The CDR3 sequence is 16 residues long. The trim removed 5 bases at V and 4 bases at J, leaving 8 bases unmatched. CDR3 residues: CASSAPPSGSYNEQFF. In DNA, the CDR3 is TGTGCCAGCAGTGCCCCACCTAGCGGGAGTTACAATGAGCAGTTCTTC.

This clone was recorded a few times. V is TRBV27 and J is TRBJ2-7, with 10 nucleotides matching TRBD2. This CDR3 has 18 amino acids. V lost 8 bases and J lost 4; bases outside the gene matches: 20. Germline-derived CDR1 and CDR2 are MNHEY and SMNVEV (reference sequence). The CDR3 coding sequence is TGTGCCAGCCCCGAGAGGGGACCCCCTTCTAGCGGGAGTTACGAGCAGTACTTC. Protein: CASPERGPPSSGSYEQYF.

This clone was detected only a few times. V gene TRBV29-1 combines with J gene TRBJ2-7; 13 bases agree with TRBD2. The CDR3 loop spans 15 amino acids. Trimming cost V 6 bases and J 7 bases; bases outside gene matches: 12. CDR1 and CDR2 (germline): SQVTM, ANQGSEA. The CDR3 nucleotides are TGCAGCGTCTCCGGACTAGCGGGAGTCGCGAGGGAGCAGTACTTC. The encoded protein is CSVSGLAGVAREQYF.

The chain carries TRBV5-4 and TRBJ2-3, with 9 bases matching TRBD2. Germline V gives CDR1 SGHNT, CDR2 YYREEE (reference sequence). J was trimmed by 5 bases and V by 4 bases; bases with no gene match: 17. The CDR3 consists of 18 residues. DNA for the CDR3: TGTGCCAGCAGCCCTCGGTGGGGCGGGAGGGAAAGGGTAGATACGCAGTATTTT. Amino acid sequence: CASSPRWGGRERVDTQYF.

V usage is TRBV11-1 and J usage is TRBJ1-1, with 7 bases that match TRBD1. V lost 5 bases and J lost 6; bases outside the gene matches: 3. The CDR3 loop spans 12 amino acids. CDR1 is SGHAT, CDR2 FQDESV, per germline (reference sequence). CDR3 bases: TGTGCCAGCAGCCGACAGGGCTCTGAAGCTTTCTTT. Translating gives CASSRQGSEAFF.

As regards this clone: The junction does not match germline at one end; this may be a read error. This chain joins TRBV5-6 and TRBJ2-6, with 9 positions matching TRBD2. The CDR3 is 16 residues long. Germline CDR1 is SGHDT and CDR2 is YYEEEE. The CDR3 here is CASSLSGSAGADVLTF. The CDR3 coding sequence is TGTGCCAGCAGCCTTAGCGGGAGCGCTGGGGCCGACGTCCTGACTTTC. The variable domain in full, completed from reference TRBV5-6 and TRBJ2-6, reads DAGVTQSPTHLIKTRGQQVTLRCSPKSGHDTVSWYQQALGQGPQFIFQYYEEEERQRGNFPDRFSGHQFPNYSSELNVNALLLGDSALYLCASSLSGSAGADVLTFGAGSRLTVL.

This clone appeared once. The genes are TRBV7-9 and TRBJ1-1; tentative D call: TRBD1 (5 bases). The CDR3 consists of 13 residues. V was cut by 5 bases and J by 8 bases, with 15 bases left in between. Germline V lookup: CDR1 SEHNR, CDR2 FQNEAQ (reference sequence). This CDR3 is CASSPGGYLEAFF. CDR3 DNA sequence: TGTGCCAGCAGCCCCGGGGGGTACCTAGAAGCTTTCTTT.

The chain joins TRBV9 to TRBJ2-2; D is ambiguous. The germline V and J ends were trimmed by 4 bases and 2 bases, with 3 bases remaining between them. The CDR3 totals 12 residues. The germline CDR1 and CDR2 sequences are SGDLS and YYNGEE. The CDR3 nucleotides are TGTGCCAGCAGCCCTAACACCGGGGAGCTGTTTTTT. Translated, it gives CASSPNTGELFF.

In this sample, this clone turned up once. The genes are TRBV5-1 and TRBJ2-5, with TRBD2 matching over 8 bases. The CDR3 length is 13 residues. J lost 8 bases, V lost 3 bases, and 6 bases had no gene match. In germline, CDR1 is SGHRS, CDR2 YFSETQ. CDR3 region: CASSSRTSPTQYF. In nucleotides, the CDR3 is TGCGCCAGCAGCTCGAGGACTAGCCCAACCCAGTACTTC.

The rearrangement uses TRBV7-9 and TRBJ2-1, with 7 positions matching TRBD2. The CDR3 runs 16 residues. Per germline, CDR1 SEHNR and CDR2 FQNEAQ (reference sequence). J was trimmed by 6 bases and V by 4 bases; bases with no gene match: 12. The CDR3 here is CASSSPVGGRVNEQFF. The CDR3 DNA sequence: TGTGCCAGCAGCTCCCCCGTCGGAGGGAGGGTCAATGAGCAGTTCTTC.

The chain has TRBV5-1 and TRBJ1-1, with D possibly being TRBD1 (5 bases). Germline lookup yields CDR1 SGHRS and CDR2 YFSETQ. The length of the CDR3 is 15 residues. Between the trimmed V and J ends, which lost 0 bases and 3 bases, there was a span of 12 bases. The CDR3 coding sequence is TGCGCCAGCAGCTTGGACGGGGGGAGGTACACTGAAGCTTTCTTT. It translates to CASSLDGGRYTEAFF.

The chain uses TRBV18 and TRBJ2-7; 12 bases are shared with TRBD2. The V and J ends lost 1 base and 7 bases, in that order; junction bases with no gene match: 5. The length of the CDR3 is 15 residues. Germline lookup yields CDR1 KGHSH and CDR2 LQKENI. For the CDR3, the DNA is TGTGCCAGCTCACCACGACTAGCGGGAGAAGGTGAGCAGTACTTC. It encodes CASSPRLAGEGEQYF. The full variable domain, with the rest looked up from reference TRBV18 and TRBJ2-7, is NAGVMQNPRHLVRRRGQEARLRCSPMKGHSHVYWYRQLPEEGLKFMVYLQKENIIDESGMPKERFSAEFPKEGPSILRIQQVVRGDSAAYFCASSPRLAGEGEQYFGPGTRLTVT.